Shown below are 29 T cell receptor beta chains from a single sample sequenced in a study of persistence of HIV-infected CD4 T cells. Cells were stimulated nonspecifically with anti-CD3/anti-CD28 magnetic beads. Responding CD4+ T cells were sorted by upregulation of both CD40 ligand and CD69. The antigens of these receptors remain unknown. Sequencing used immunoSEQ version 4 in survey mode. Clones were sequenced by immunoSEQ multiplex PCR, and TCRdb holds only the in-frame ones, with some missing. The sample contains 40,000 to 55,000 clones, 70% to 90% of which appear only once. This specimen consisted of CD4+ T cells sorted from PBMCs after approximately 18-hour stimulation, obtained from a patient who received antiretroviral therapy. All receptors come from an adult woman with HIV who was CMV-seropositive.

Here the CDR3 reads CASSEAGQGNYGYTF. In nucleotides, the CDR3 is TGTGCCAGCAGTGAAGCAGGACAGGGGAACTATGGCTACACCTTC. The chain couples TRBV2 to TRBJ1-2; 9 bases are a match to TRBD1. After removal of 0 bases from V and 2 bases from J, the junction contained 1 base not matched to a gene. The germline V gene has CDR1 SNHLY and CDR2 FYNNEI. The CDR3 totals 15 residues.

This chain joins TRBV18 and TRBJ2-5; 7 positions match TRBD1. Trimming cost V 4 bases and J 2 bases; bases outside gene matches: 7. The CDR3 spans 15 residues. Germline V gene lookup returns CDR1 KGHSH and CDR2 LQKENI. CDR3 sequence: CASSLLGTEQETQYF. The CDR3 DNA is TGTGCCAGCTCACTACTAGGGACAGAACAAGAGACCCAGTACTTC.

This clone was observed a few times. The CDR3 DNA reads TGTGCCAGCAGCCAATCTAGCGGGAGGGCCGCTTCCTACAATGAGCAGTTCTTC. Translating gives CASSQSSGRAASYNEQFF. The chain joins TRBV3-1 (or the pseudogene TRBV3-2) to TRBJ2-1, with 12 bases fitting TRBD2. Germline CDR1 reads LGHDT; CDR2 reads YNNKEL (reference sequence). V was pared by 2 bases and J by 1 base, with 6 bases of the junction left unmatched. This CDR3 is 18 amino acids long.

The chain has TRBV18 and TRBJ2-5, with 9 bases matching TRBD2. Germline loops: CDR1 KGHSH, CDR2 LQKENI. The CDR3 loop spans 18 amino acids. V lost 5 bases, J lost 5 bases, and 18 bases stayed unmatched. The CDR3 DNA sequence: TGTGCCAGCTCATCCCAAGGCCTAGCGGGAAGGACCGGGGAGACCCAGTACTTC. It is translated as CASSSQGLAGRTGETQYF.

The V call is TRBV28, the J call TRBJ1-4, with 7 bases fitting TRBD1. The length of the CDR3 is 15 residues. The germline CDR1 and CDR2 sequences are MDHEN and SYDVKM. Trimming took 5 bases from V and 8 from J; bases not matched to a gene: 11. The CDR3 is CASSKRQGGSEKLFF. The DNA for the CDR3 is TGTGCCAGCAGTAAGAGACAGGGAGGTTCCGAAAAACTGTTTTTT.

V and J are TRBV6-5 and TRBJ1-1; no firm D call. Germline-derived CDR1 and CDR2 are MNHEY and SVGAGI. The V and J ends lost 3 bases and 4 bases respectively, with 9 bases between them. The CDR3 totals 13 residues. CDR3 sequence (DNA): TGTGCCAGCAGTTATTCACTTGGCACTGAAGCTTTCTTT. Its translation: CASSYSLGTEAFF.

Note on this clone: The junction does not match germline at one end; this may be a read error. This chain uses TRBV7-9 with TRBJ2-5; 9 nucleotides line up with TRBD1. Germline lookup yields CDR1 SEHNR and CDR2 FQNEAQ (reference sequence). There are 15 residues in the CDR3. Written as DNA, the CDR3 is TGTGCCAGCAGTTTAGACAGGGGGGTGAAAGAGACCCAGTACTTC. This translates into CASSLDRGVKETQYF.

The J gene is TRBJ2-5, the V gene TRBV4-1; D perhaps matches TRBD2 (5 bases). CDR3 length equals 14 residues. CDR1 and CDR2 from the germline V gene are MGHRA and YSYEKL. Deletions cut 8 bases from V and 4 bases from J, with 17 bases between. The CDR3 loop reads CASSPGGGGETQYF. In nucleotides, the CDR3 is TGCGCCAGCTCACCCGGCGGAGGTGGAGAGACCCAGTACTTC.

This sequence joins TRBV19 and TRBJ1-2, with 7 bases matching TRBD1. Per the germline V gene, CDR1 is LNHDA and CDR2 is SQIVND (reference sequence). This CDR3 is 15 amino acids long. Trimming took 6 bases from V and 4 from J; bases not matched to a gene: 11. The CDR3 region is CASRSRQGTSYGYTF. For the CDR3, the DNA is TGTGCCAGTAGGAGTCGACAGGGCACATCCTATGGCTACACCTTC.

The chain couples TRBV7-2 to TRBJ1-2, with 7 positions matching TRBD1. Germline assignment: CDR1 SGHTA and CDR2 FQGNSA. J lost 4 bases, V lost 5 bases, and 10 bases had no gene match. This CDR3 comprises 15 residues. The CDR3 region has the DNA TGTGCCAGCAGCCCAGGAGGGGGACAGTCCTATGGCTACACCTTC. Translating it yields CASSPGGGQSYGYTF. Complete variable domain (other parts from reference TRBV7-2 and TRBJ1-2): GAGVSQSPSNKVTEKGKDVELRCDPISGHTALYWYRQSLGQGLEFLIYFQGNSAPDKSGLPSDRFSAERTGGSVSTLTIQRTQQEDSAVYLCASSPGGGQSYGYTFGSGTRLTVV.

The chain carries TRBV18 and TRBJ1-4; D may be TRBD1 (6 bases). The V end was cut by 0 bases, the J end by 6 bases, with 14 bases between. The germline V gene encodes CDR1 KGHSH and CDR2 LQKENI. This CDR3 has 16 residues. The CDR3 reads CASSPPQGVGDEKLFF. As DNA, the CDR3 is TGTGCCAGCTCACCACCACAGGGCGTGGGGGATGAAAAACTGTTTTTT.

The chain recombines TRBV15 with TRBJ1-2, with TRBD1 matching 7 bases. The J segment lost 2 bases and the V segment lost 2 bases, leaving 5 bases of the junction unmatched. CDR1 is LNHNV and CDR2 is YYDKDF in the germline V gene (reference sequence). CDR3 size: 15 residues. CDR3 nucleotide sequence: TGTGCCACCAGCAGATCGACAGGGTACAACTATGGCTACACCTTC. Translation gives CATSRSTGYNYGYTF.

The chain carries TRBV6-5 and TRBJ2-5; the D gene is possibly TRBD2 (5 bases). Germline CDR1 MNHEY, CDR2 SVGAGI. This CDR3 contains 14 residues. Trimming pared 6 bases from V and 5 bases from J, leaving 16 bases between. CDR3 region: CASSRTRPGETQYF. DNA of the CDR3: TGTGCCAGCAGCCGTACTAGGCCGGGGGAGACCCAGTACTTC.

The J gene is TRBJ1-3, the V gene TRBV14; 9 nucleotides line up with TRBD1. This CDR3 is 15 amino acids long. V lost 4 bases and J lost 3; bases outside the gene matches: 4. Germline assignment: CDR1 SGHDN and CDR2 FVKESK. The CDR3 bases are TGTGCCAGCAGCCGGACAGGGGTTGGTGGAAACACCATATATTTT. Translation gives CASSRTGVGGNTIYF. The full variable domain, rest sourced from reference TRBV14 and TRBJ1-3, is EAGVTQFPSHSVIEKGQTVTLRCDPISGHDNLYWYRRVMGKEIKFLLHFVKESKQDESGMPNNRFLAERTGGTYSTLKVQPAELEDSGVYFCASSRTGVGGNTIYFGEGSWLTVV.

This sequence joins TRBV2 and TRBJ1-2; D not certain. V lost 8 bases and J 2 bases, leaving 18 bases between the germline ends. The germline gives CDR1 SNHLY, CDR2 FYNNEI. This CDR3 region has 15 residues. The CDR3 reads CASYMMGIGNYGYTF. CDR3 nucleotide sequence: TGTGCCAGCTATATGATGGGGATCGGGAACTATGGCTACACCTTC.

J is TRBJ2-7 and V is TRBV5-1; D not certain. The V end was cut by 0 bases, the J end by 0 bases, with 7 bases between. CDR1 is SGHRS and CDR2 is YFSETQ in the germline V gene. The CDR3 spans 14 residues. The DNA of the CDR3 is TGCGCCAGCAGCTTGGGGCAGGTCTCCTACGAGCAGTACTTC. This gives the protein CASSLGQVSYEQYF.

The rearrangement links TRBV28 to TRBJ2-2; TRBD1 matches 10 bases. There are 15 residues in the CDR3. The junction had 8 bases not matched to a gene; V was cut back by 6 bases and J by 7 bases. Germline values: CDR1 MDHEN, CDR2 SYDVKM. The CDR3 nucleotides are TGTGCCAGCAGAACCCCGACAGGGGGCGTCGGGGAGCTGTTTTTT. This sequence encodes CASRTPTGGVGELFF.

The chain has TRBV6-1 and TRBJ1-3; 9 bases are shared with TRBD1. J lost 1 base, V lost 4 bases, and 11 bases had no gene match. Germline V gives CDR1 MNHNS, CDR2 SASEGT. This CDR3 spans 18 amino acids. The CDR3 loop reads CASSGRIGQGTSGNTIYF. CDR3 DNA sequence: TGTGCCAGCAGTGGAAGAATCGGACAGGGGACTTCTGGAAACACCATATATTTT.

This chain links TRBV3-1 (or the pseudogene TRBV3-2) with TRBJ2-5, with TRBD2 matching over 8 bases. J lost 1 base, V lost 6 bases, and 10 bases had no gene match. Germline loops: CDR1 LGHDT, CDR2 YNNKEL (reference sequence). This CDR3 contains 16 residues. CDR3 in DNA: TGTGCCAGCAGTGATTGGACTAGCAGACCCCAAGAGACCCAGTACTTC. This encodes CASSDWTSRPQETQYF.

V is TRBV12-5 and J is TRBJ1-1; D possibly corresponds to TRBD1 (5 bases). Germline assignment: CDR1 LGHNT and CDR2 FRNRAP. There are 13 residues in the CDR3. The germline V and J ends were trimmed by 3 bases and 4 bases, with 9 bases remaining between them. CDR3 coding DNA: TGTGCTAGTGGTTTAGGGGATGGCACTGAAGCTTTCTTT. Residues: CASGLGDGTEAFF.

The chain is built from TRBV9 and TRBJ2-7, with a weak D call TRBD1 (5 bases). V shed 0 bases and J shed 5 bases, with 15 bases lying between them. Germline assignment: CDR1 SGDLS and CDR2 YYNGEE. The CDR3 covers 15 residues. The CDR3 here is CASSVGQGVSNEQYF. In DNA, the CDR3 is TGTGCCAGCAGCGTAGGACAAGGGGTCTCAAACGAGCAGTACTTC.

This clone occurred once. This chain links TRBV19 with TRBJ2-7, with D possibly being TRBD2 (6 bases). V lost 10 bases, J lost 1 base, and 17 bases lay in between. Germline V gene sequence: CDR1 LNHDA, CDR2 SQIVND (reference sequence). The CDR3 consists of 14 residues. The CDR3: CATRETGSSYEQYF. DNA for the CDR3: TGTGCCACTAGGGAGACCGGGAGTTCCTACGAGCAGTACTTC. Combining the CDR3 with reference TRBV19 and TRBJ2-7 gives the whole variable domain DGGITQSPKYLFRKEGQNVTLSCEQNLNHDAMYWYRQDPGQGLRLIYYSQIVNDFQKGDIAEGYSVSREKKESFPLTVTSAQKNPTAFYLCATRETGSSYEQYFGPGTRLTVT.

The V call is TRBV28, the J call TRBJ2-7, with 7 bases lining up with TRBD2. Germline trimming cut 7 bases from V and 0 bases from J; bases unmatched to any gene: 6. The CDR3 length is 14 residues. CDR1 and CDR2 (germline): MDHEN, SYDVKM. CDR3 sequence reads: CASMASGLSYEQYF. CDR3 bases: TGTGCCAGCATGGCTAGCGGTCTCTCCTACGAGCAGTACTTC.

A single count supports this clone. The CDR3 region is CASTSRTGEQFF. The CDR3 DNA reads TGTGCCAGCACATCTAGAACCGGTGAGCAGTTCTTC. The V gene is TRBV3-1 (or the pseudogene TRBV3-2), the J gene TRBJ2-1; D uncertain. The length of the CDR3 is 12 residues. V was cut by 7 bases and J by 9 bases, with 13 bases left in between. Germline V gene sequence: CDR1 LGHDT, CDR2 YNNKEL (reference sequence).

This chain uses TRBV5-1 with TRBJ2-7; D is perhaps TRBD1 (7 bases). Trimming pared 4 bases from V and 0 bases from J, leaving 14 bases between. This CDR3 spans 15 amino acids. The V gene's germline CDR1 is SGHRS and CDR2 YFSETQ. CDR3 in DNA: TGCGCCAGCAGCCTAGCGACAGGGACCTCCTACGAGCAGTACTTC. Protein: CASSLATGTSYEQYF.

The genes are TRBV6-5 and TRBJ1-3, with 7 nucleotides matching TRBD1. V lost 0 bases to trimming and J lost 7 bases; unmatched junction nucleotides: 6. The germline CDR1 and CDR2 sequences are MNHEY and SVGAGI. The CDR3 totals 15 residues. In nucleotides, the CDR3 is TGTGCCAGCAGTTACTCGAACAGGGGCCCCAACACCATATATTTT. It encodes CASSYSNRGPNTIYF.

The rearrangement links TRBV29-1 to TRBJ1-2; tentative D call: TRBD1 (5 bases). The V end was cut by 6 bases, the J end by 7 bases, with 21 bases between. Germline V CDR1 and CDR2: SQVTM, ANQGSEA. The CDR3 sequence is 14 residues long. CDR3: CSVPEGGTVGGYTF. In nucleotides, the CDR3 is TGCAGCGTCCCTGAGGGAGGGACGGTAGGTGGCTACACCTTC.

This clone occurred once. V usage is TRBV19 and J usage is TRBJ1-4; D ambiguous. The CDR3 loop spans 11 amino acids. V was pared by 7 bases and J by 8 bases, with 8 bases between. Germline V gene data show CDR1 as LNHDA and CDR2 as SQIVND (reference sequence). CDR3 nucleotide sequence: TGTGCCAGTACATTAGGCGAAAAACTGTTTTTT. Protein: CASTLGEKLFF.

The V and J genes are TRBV19 and TRBJ1-4; D perhaps matches TRBD1 (6 bases). The CDR3 contains 13 residues. Germline-derived CDR1 and CDR2 are LNHDA and SQIVND (reference sequence). The V end was cut by 8 bases, the J end by 4 bases, with 11 bases between. CDR3 loop: CASSQGNNEKLFF. CDR3 nucleotide sequence: TGTGCCAGTTCACAGGGAAATAATGAAAAACTGTTTTTT.